Listed below are T cell receptor beta chains from one sample, sequenced in a study of monozygotic twins with inflammatory bowel disease. TCRdb reworked the 5' RACE reads into one entry per CDR3 protein, no DNA. The sample table includes 400,000 to 500,000 distinct CDR3 sequences. Input material: blood. These receptors all come from a human donor with ulcerative colitis or Crohn's disease, or a healthy co-twin of an affected twin (not recorded which). The CDR3 runs from the conserved cysteine through the conserved F or W.

v_gene	j_gene	CDR3aa
TRBV5-1	TRBJ2-7	CASSLTGGAGEQYF
TRBV20-1	TRBJ2-7	CSASLVYTYEQYF
TRBV10-3	TRBJ1-1	CASEQGPNTEAFF
TRBV7-2	TRBJ2-2	CASSLDRTSFVLFF
TRBV3-1	TRBJ1-1	CASSQDFLSANTEAFF
TRBV12-3/TRBV12-4	TRBJ1-1	CASSSGPNTEAFF
TRBV20-1	TRBJ2-3	CSASGTTSTDTQYF
TRBV7-9	TRBJ2-1	CASSRSGKTVYNEQFF
TRBV4-3	TRBJ1-1	CASSLGTGAMRTEAFF
TRBV27	TRBJ2-3	CASTPTRSTDTQYF
TRBV7-8	TRBJ1-2	CASSLALHGGLTGLHGYTF
TRBV7-2	TRBJ2-5	CASSPGQDPQETQYF
TRBV6-5	TRBJ2-2	CASSYSVLAGSPGELFF
TRBV15	TRBJ1-2	CATSRDTTALRPNYGYTF
TRBV5-1	TRBJ1-6	CASSLEPTVSPLHF
TRBV28	TRBJ2-3	CASFQGTDTQYF
TRBV20-1	TRBJ2-1	CSARVSGLGIGEQFF
TRBV7-9	TRBJ1-3	CATEPDNSGNTIYF
TRBV14	TRBJ1-1	CASSQRGGPQNTEAFF
TRBV27	TRBJ2-3	CASGGGSGTGTDTQYF
TRBV20-1	TRBJ2-7	CSARKLAARSYEQYF
TRBV5-1	TRBJ1-2	CASSLGRLDYGYTF
TRBV28	TRBJ2-1	CASSLTVAGANYEQFF
TRBV12-3/TRBV12-4	TRBJ2-3	CASSFSGGGHKDTQYF
TRBV29-1	TRBJ2-1	CSVERRQALNEQFF
TRBV28	TRBJ1-2	CASTQGFSYGYTF
TRBV6-2/TRBV6-3	TRBJ1-2	CASSRVLTQGYTF
TRBV20-1	TRBJ2-5	CSARDRSSGGPAYF
TRBV10-3	TRBJ2-3	CAISESWDTQYF
TRBV4-1	TRBJ2-5	CASRPLRETQYF
TRBV20-1	TRBJ2-7	CSYHRGPPEQYF
TRBV12-3/TRBV12-4	TRBJ1-4	CASSRGQSTNEKLFF
TRBV2	TRBJ2-7	CASGTGVSSYEQYF
TRBV6-5	TRBJ2-3	CASSYVSGGTDTQYF
TRBV6-2/TRBV6-3	TRBJ2-3	CASRLAGAGTDTQYF
TRBV11-2	TRBJ2-1	CASSTGPAQGEQFF
TRBV18	TRBJ1-1	CASSPQKTDMNTEAFF
TRBV7-8	TRBJ2-1	CASSHWVVGPVYNEQFF
TRBV6-5	TRBJ1-5	CASSYRQGSSLSNQPQHF
TRBV20-1	TRBJ1-1	CSAPLEGEAFF
TRBV11-3	TRBJ2-1	CASSRGYEQFF
TRBV27	TRBJ2-1	CASSLGQGAWEQFF
TRBV6-2/TRBV6-3	TRBJ2-1	CAARRAGNYNEQFF
TRBV20-1	TRBJ2-7	CSADGRAGYEQYF
TRBV24-1	TRBJ1-5	CATSGNQGWGNQPQHF
TRBV29-1	TRBJ2-7	CSVAPTGSSYEQYF
TRBV20-1	TRBJ2-1	CSAPPRRDNEQFF
TRBV20-1	TRBJ2-5	CSASAASGGLETQYF
TRBV12-3/TRBV12-4	TRBJ1-2	CASSPLDLGQDLYGYTF
TRBV7-2	TRBJ2-5	CASSLAGGLAGGRTNF
TRBV14	TRBJ2-2	CASSQDPPFTGELFF
TRBV5-1	TRBJ2-6	CASSRDGAAGANVLTF
TRBV5-1	TRBJ2-2	CASSLRPRENGELFF
TRBV20-1	TRBJ1-1	CSARGGHNQAFF
TRBV5-6	TRBJ1-1	CASSLVTGVAFF
TRBV24-1	TRBJ2-3	CATSDFTDTQYF